The source of this T cell receptor (beta chain) is a study of HIV-infected patients and healthy controls. The CDR3 spans 13 residues. In germline, CDR1 is GTSNPN, CDR2 SVGIG (reference sequence). Trimming shortened V by 0 bases and J by 4 bases, and 7 bases separated the two germline ends. TCRdb ran MiXCR on the 5' RACE reads and lists one entry per CDR3 protein. The table has around 67,000 distinct CDR3 sequences, roughly a sixth seen once. The chain joins TRBV30 to TRBJ1-5, with unresolved D. Input material: CD4+ T cells from blood. This sequence was found in a human donor in good health. The CDR3 reads CAWSVEGNQPQHF. The CDR3 nucleotides read TGTGCCTGGAGTGTTGAAGGGAATCAGCCCCAGCATTTT.